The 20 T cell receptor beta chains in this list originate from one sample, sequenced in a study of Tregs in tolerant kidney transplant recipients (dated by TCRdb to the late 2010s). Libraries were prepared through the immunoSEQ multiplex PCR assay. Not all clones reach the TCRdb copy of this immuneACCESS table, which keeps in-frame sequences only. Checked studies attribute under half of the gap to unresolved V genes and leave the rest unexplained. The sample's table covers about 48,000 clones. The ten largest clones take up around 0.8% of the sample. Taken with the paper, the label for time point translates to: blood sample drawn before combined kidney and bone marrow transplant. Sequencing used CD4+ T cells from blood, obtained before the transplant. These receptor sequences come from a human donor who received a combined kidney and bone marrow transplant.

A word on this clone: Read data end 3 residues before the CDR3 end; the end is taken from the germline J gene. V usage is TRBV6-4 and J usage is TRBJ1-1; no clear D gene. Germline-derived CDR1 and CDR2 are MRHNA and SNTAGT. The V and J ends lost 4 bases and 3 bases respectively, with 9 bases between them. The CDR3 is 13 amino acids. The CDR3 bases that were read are TGTGCCAGCAGTGTCGAGCTAGACACTGAA. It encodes CASSVELDTE. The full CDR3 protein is CASSVELDTEAFF.

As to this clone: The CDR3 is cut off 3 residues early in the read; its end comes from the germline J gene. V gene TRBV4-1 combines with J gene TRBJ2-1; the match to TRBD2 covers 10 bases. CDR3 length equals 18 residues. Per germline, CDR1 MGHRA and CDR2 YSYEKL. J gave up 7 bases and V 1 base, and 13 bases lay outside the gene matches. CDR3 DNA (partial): TGCGCCAGCAGCCAAGTAGATATGGGACTAGCGTCGGTGAATGAG. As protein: CASSQVDMGLASVNE. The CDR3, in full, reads CASSQVDMGLASVNEQFF.

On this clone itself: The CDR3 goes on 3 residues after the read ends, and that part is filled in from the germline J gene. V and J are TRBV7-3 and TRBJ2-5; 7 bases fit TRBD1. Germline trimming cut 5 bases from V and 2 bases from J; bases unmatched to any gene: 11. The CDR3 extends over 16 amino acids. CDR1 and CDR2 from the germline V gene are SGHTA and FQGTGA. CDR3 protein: CASSQGGAGGQETQYF. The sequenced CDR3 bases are TGTGCCAGCAGCCAAGGGGGCGCTGGGGGACAAGAGACC.

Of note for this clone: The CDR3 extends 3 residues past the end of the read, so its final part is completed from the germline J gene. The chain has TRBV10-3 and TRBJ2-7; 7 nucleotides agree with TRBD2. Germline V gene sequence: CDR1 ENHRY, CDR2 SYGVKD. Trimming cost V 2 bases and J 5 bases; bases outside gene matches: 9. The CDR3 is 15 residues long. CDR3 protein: CAISEGVAGTNEQYF. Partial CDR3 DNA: TGTGCCATCAGTGAGGGGGTAGCGGGTACCAACGAG.

CDR3 region: CASSSTSGRGPDTQYF. The sequenced part of the CDR3 DNA is TGTGCCAGCAGCTCGACTAGCGGGAGAGGCCCAGATACG. The chain carries TRBV5-4 and TRBJ2-3, with TRBD2 matching over 12 bases. The observed sequence ends 3 residues before the CDR3 terminus, with the missing tail filled in from the germline J gene. CDR1 and CDR2 from the germline V gene are SGHNT and YYREEE (reference sequence). V lost 3 bases to trimming and J lost 4 bases; unmatched junction nucleotides: 6. The CDR3 length is 16 residues.

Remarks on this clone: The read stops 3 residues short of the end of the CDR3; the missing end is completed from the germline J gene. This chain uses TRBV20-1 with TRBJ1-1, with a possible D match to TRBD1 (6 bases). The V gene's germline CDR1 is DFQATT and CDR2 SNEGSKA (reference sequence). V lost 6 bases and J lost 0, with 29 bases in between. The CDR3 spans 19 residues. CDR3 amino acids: CSAPGTLTGWALMNTEAFF. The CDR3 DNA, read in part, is TGCAGTGCCCCGGGCACTTTAACAGGGTGGGCACTTATGAACACTGAA.

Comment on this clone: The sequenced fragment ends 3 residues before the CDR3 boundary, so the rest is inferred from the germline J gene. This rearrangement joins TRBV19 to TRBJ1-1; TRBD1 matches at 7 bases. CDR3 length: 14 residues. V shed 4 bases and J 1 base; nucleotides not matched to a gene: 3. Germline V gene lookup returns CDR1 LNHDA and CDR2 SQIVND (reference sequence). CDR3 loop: CASSNRDRNTEAFF. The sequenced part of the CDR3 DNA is TGTGCCAGTAGTAACCGGGACAGGAACACTGAA.

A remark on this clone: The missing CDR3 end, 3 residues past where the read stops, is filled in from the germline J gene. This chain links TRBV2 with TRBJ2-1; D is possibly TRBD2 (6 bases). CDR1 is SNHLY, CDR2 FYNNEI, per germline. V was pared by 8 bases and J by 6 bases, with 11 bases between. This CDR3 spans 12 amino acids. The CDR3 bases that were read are TGTGCCAGCGCACGCGGGGTCAATGAG. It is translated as CASARGVNE. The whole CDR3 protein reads CASARGVNEQFF.

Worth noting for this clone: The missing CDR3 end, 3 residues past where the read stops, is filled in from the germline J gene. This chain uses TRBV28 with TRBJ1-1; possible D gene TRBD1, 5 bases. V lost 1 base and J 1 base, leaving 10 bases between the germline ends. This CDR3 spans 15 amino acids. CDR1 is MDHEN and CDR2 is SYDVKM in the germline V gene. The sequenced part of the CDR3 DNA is TGTGCCAGCAGTTTATTTGGGGGGAGGAACACTGAA. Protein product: CASSLFGGRNTE. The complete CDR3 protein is CASSLFGGRNTEAFF. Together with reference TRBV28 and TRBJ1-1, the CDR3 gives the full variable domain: DVKVTQSSRYLVKRTGEKVFLECVQDMDHENMFWYRQDPGLGLRLIYFSYDVKMKEKGDIPEGYSVSREKKERFSLILESASTNQTSMYLCASSLFGGRNTEAFFGQGTRLTVV.

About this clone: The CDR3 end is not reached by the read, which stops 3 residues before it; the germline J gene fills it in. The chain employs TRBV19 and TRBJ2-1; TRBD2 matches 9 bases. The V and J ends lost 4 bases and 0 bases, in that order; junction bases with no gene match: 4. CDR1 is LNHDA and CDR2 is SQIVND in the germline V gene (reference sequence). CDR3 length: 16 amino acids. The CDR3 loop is CASSTARGGSYNEQFF. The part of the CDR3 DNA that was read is TGTGCCAGTAGTACGGCGCGGGGGGGCTCCTACAATGAG.

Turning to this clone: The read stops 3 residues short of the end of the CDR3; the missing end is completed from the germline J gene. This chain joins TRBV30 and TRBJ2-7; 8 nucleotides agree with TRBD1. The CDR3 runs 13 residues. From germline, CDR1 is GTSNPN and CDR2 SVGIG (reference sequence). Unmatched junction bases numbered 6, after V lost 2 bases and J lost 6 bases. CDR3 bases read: TGTGCCTGGAGTACATCCACAGGGGGCGAG. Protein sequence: CAWSTSTGGE. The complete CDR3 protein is CAWSTSTGGEQYF. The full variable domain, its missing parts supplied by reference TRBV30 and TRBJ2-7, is SQTIHQWPATLVQPVGSPLSLECTVEGTSNPNLYWYRQAAGRGLQLLFYSVGIGQISSEVPQNLSASRPQDRQFILSSKKLLLSDSGFYLCAWSTSTGGEQYFGPGTRLTVT.

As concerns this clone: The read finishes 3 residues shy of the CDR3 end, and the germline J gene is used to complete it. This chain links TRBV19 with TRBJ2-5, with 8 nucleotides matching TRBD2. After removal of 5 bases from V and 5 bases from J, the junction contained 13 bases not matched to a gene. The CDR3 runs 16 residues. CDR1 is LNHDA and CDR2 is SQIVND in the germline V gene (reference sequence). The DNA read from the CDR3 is TGTGCCAGTAGTTCCCCTCGCGGACTAGCAGTTGAGACC. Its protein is CASSSPRGLAVET. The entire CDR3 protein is CASSSPRGLAVETQYF.

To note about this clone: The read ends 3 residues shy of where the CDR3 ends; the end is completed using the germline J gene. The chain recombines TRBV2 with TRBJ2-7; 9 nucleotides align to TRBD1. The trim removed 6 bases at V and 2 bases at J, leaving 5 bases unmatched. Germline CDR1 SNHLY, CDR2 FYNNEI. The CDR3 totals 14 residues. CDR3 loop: CASSWGQGAYEQYF. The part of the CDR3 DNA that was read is TGTGCCAGCAGCTGGGGACAGGGAGCCTACGAG.

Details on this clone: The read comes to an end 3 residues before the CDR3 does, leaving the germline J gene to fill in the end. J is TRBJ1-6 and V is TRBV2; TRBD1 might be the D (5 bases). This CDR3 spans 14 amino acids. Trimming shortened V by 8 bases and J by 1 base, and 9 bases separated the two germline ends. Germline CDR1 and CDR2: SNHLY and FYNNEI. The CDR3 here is CASGRGSYNSPLHF. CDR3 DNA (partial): TGTGCCAGCGGTAGGGGTTCCTATAATTCACCC.

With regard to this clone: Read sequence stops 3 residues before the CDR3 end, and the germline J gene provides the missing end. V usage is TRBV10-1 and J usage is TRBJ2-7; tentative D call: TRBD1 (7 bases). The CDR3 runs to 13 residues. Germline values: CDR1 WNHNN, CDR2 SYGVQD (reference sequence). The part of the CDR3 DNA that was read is TGCGCTTATCTGGGGGGACAGCCCTACGAG. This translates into CAYLGGQPYE. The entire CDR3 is CAYLGGQPYEQYF.

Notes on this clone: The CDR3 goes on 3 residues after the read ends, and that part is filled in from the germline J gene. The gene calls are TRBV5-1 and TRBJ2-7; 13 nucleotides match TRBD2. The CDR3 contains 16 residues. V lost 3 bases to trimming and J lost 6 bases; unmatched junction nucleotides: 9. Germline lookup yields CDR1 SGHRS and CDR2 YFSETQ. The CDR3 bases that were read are TGCGCCAGCAGCTCGAGGACTAGCGGGAGCCCTCTCGAG. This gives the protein CASSSRTSGSPLE. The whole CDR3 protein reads CASSSRTSGSPLEQYF.

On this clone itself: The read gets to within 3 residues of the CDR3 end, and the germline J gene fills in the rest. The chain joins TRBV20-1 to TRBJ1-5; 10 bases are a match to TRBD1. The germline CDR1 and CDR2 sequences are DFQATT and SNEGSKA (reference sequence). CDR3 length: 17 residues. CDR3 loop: CSVKVGTGVLSNQPQHF. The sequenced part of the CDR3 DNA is TGCAGCGTCAAGGTTGGGACAGGGGTCCTTAGTAATCAGCCC.

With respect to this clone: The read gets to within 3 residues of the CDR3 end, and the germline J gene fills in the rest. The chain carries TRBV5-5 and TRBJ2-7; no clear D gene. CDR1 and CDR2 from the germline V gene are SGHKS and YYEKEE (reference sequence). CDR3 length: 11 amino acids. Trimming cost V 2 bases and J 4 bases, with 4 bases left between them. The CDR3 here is CASSFKYEQYF. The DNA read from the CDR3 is TGTGCCAGCAGCTTTAAATACGAG.

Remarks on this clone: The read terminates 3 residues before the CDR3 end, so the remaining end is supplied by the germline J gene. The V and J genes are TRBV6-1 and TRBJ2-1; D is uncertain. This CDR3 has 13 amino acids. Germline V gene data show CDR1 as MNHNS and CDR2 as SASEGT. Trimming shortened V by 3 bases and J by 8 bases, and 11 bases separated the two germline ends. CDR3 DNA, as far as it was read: TGTGCCAGCAGTGACAGGCTGGCCTATGAG. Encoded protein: CASSDRLAYE. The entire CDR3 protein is CASSDRLAYEQFF.

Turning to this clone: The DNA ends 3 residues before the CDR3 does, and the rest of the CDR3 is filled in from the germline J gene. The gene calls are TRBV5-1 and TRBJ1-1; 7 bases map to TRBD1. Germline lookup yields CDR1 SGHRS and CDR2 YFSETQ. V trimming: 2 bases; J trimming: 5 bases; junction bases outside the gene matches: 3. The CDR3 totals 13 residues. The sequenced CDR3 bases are TGCGCCAGCAGCTTTACAGGGGAAACTGAA. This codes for CASSFTGETE. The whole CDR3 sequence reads CASSFTGETEAFF.